This T cell receptor (beta chain) originates from a study of T cells in tumors after PD-1 blockade. Across the study: Patients received pembrolizumab 200 mg every 3 weeks or cemiplimab 350 mg every 2 weeks. Some patients also took daily vismodegib 150 mg during anti-PD-1 treatment.

Libraries were prepared by immunoSEQ multiplex PCR; TCRdb keeps only in-frame clonotypes and omits some of them. The sample contains some 20,000 clones, about 77% of which appear only once. Study results and limitations: Some novel exhausted tumor clones appeared in pre-treatment blood, suggesting peripheral recruitment.

Tumor or blood genomic DNA was sequenced, with inputs of roughly 550 ng to 6,500 ng. The CDR3 runs 15 residues. Per germline, CDR1 MNHEY and CDR2 SVGEGT. The V and J ends lost 0 bases and 4 bases, in that order; junction bases with no gene match: 5. This clone is termed medium-sized (0.01 to 0.1%). No antigen is known for it. The chain is built from TRBV6-2 or TRBV6-3 and TRBJ2-7, with 8 nucleotides matching TRBD1. The input for sequencing was PBMCs, taken before anti-PD-1 treatment. The sequence derives from a human donor with basal cell carcinoma. The CDR3 region is CASSYSKTGAYEQYF. The CDR3 region has the DNA TGTGCCAGCAGTTACTCGAAGACAGGGGCATACGAGCAGTACTTC.